One and the same sample provided the 25 T cell receptor beta chains below, sequenced in a study of a mutant IDH1 vaccine in newly diagnosed glioma. The time point here: week 11, during vaccination. A 20-mer mutant IDH1 peptide at 300 ug was injected subcutaneously with topical imiquimod. Antigens of these TCRs are unknown. Assay used: immunoSEQ multiplex PCR; TCRdb lists only in-frame clones, some missing. The sample comprises some 25,000 clones, around 82% of which are singletons, and about 9% rests with the top ten. The sequencing here drew on PBMCs, taken from a glioma patient whose treatment included an IDH1 peptide vaccine. The receptors come from a woman aged 18-30 years with glioma.

The chain carries TRBV5-1 and TRBJ2-1; possibly TRBD2 for D (5 bases). The CDR3 is 15 amino acids. Trimming removed 4 bases at V and 4 bases at J, with 15 bases between. Germline loops: CDR1 SGHRS, CDR2 YFSETQ. In nucleotides, the CDR3 is TGCGCCAGCAGCCCTCGGGGAACTAATTACAATGAGCAGTTCTTC. Translated: CASSPRGTNYNEQFF.

This chain uses TRBV6-1 with TRBJ2-7, with 8 bases identical to TRBD1. CDR3 length equals 14 residues. Germline CDR1 and CDR2: MNHNS and SASEGT. The V segment lost 8 bases and the J segment 6 bases; nucleotides outside the gene matches: 12. In DNA, the CDR3 is TGTGCCAGCTCTCCGACAGGGGAATTAACCGAGCAGTACTTC. As protein: CASSPTGELTEQYF.

The CDR3 reads CASSIQARAFF. CDR3 DNA: TGTGCCAGTAGTATACAGGCCCGGGCTTTCTTT. V gene TRBV19 combines with J gene TRBJ1-1; D not certain. The CDR3 spans 11 residues. CDR1 LNHDA and CDR2 SQIVND come from the germline V gene (reference sequence). Between the trimmed V and J ends, which lost 2 bases and 11 bases, there was a span of 9 bases.

This chain links TRBV11-2 with TRBJ2-4; TRBD1 aligns across 10 bases. Germline V CDR1 and CDR2: SGHAT, FQNNGV. Trimming at V came to 2 bases and at J to 3 bases, leaving 13 bases not matched to a gene. The CDR3 is 19 amino acids. The CDR3 DNA sequence: TGTGCCAGCAGCTTAAGGAGGACAGGGGGAGATGGGGGCAAAAACATTCAGTACTTC. Its protein is CASSLRRTGGDGGKNIQYF. Drawing the rest from reference TRBV11-2 and TRBJ2-4, the complete variable domain is EAGVAQSPRYKIIEKRQSVAFWCNPISGHATLYWYQQILGQGPKLLIQFQNNGVVDDSQLPKDRFSAERLKGVDSTLKIQPAKLEDSAVYLCASSLRRTGGDGGKNIQYFGAGTRLSVL.

In its sample, this clone was seen a few times. The V call is TRBV27, the J call TRBJ1-3; 7 nucleotides agree with TRBD1. Looked up from germline, CDR1 is MNHEY and CDR2 is SMNVEV (reference sequence). The V gene end was trimmed by 6 bases and the J gene end by 2 bases; junction bases not matched to a gene: 7. The CDR3 loop spans 15 amino acids. As DNA, the CDR3 is TGTGCCAGCAGCTTAAGCCAGGGGGCTGGAAACACCATATATTTT. Amino acid sequence: CASSLSQGAGNTIYF.

J is TRBJ2-1 and V is TRBV5-6; D remains unclear. The V end was cut by 4 bases, the J end by 5 bases, with 16 bases between. Germline V CDR1 and CDR2: SGHDT, YYEEEE. The CDR3 length is 15 residues. The CDR3 loop is CASSQNGPKNNEQFF. DNA for the CDR3: TGTGCCAGCAGCCAAAATGGACCAAAAAACAATGAGCAGTTCTTC.

This chain joins TRBV27 and TRBJ2-2; 12 bases map to TRBD2. Germline CDR1 is MNHEY and CDR2 is SMNVEV (reference sequence). The trim removed 6 bases at V and 5 bases at J, leaving 4 bases unmatched. This CDR3 is 15 amino acids long. The CDR3 here is CASRTSGSGTGELFF. CDR3 nucleotide sequence: TGTGCCAGCAGGACTAGCGGGAGCGGTACCGGGGAGCTGTTTTTT.

The chain uses TRBV18 and TRBJ1-1, with D uncertain. V lost 3 bases to trimming and J lost 5 bases, with 19 bases between them. Germline CDR1 KGHSH, CDR2 LQKENI. The CDR3 runs 16 residues. The CDR3 DNA follows: TGTGCCAGCTCACCGCAGACGACACTCGCGGGGACTGAAGCTTTCTTT. Protein: CASSPQTTLAGTEAFF.

The CDR3, as DNA: TGTGCCAGCAGCGGGCCCGGGACAGGCGGGTACGAGCAGTACTTC. This codes for CASSGPGTGGYEQYF. V usage is TRBV5-5 and J usage is TRBJ2-7, with 8 bases lining up with TRBD1. This CDR3 contains 15 residues. V was pared by 4 bases and J by 4 bases, with 10 bases of the junction left unmatched. Germline V CDR1 and CDR2: SGHKS, YYEKEE (reference sequence).

The chain recombines TRBV7-8 with TRBJ2-2; 7 positions match TRBD1. Germline lookup yields CDR1 SGHVS and CDR2 FQNEAQ. V lost 5 bases, J lost 0 bases, and 6 bases stayed unmatched. The CDR3 has 16 amino acids. The CDR3 coding sequence is TGTGCCAGCAGCAAAGACAGGGAACCGAACACCGGGGAGCTGTTTTTT. Its translation: CASSKDREPNTGELFF. Full variable domain (missing parts from reference TRBV7-8 and TRBJ2-2): GAGVSQSPRYKVAKRGQDVALRCDPISGHVSLFWYQQALGQGPEFLTYFQNEAQLDKSGLPSDRFFAERPEGSVSTLKIQRTQQEDSAVYLCASSKDREPNTGELFFGEGSRLTVL.

The rearrangement joins TRBV2 to TRBJ2-2; D is ambiguous. The CDR3 has 13 residues. V lost 4 bases and J 8 bases, leaving 11 bases between the germline ends. CDR1 SNHLY and CDR2 FYNNEI come from the germline V gene. CDR3 DNA: TGTGCCAGCAGTGGGGATCGTGGTGGGGAGCTGTTTTTT. As protein: CASSGDRGGELFF.

This clone has only a few counts. The chain joins TRBV14 to TRBJ1-3, with TRBD1 matching over 7 bases. Germline V lookup: CDR1 SGHDN, CDR2 FVKESK. The CDR3 runs to 15 residues. Unmatched junction bases numbered 3, after V lost 1 base and J lost 3 bases. CDR3 loop: CASSQGTGGGNTIYF. The CDR3 DNA reads as TGTGCCAGCAGCCAAGGGACAGGCGGTGGAAACACCATATATTTT.

The V call is TRBV18, the J call TRBJ1-2; tentative D call: TRBD1 (6 bases). The V end lost 6 bases, the J end lost 2 bases, and 16 bases lay between the germline ends. CDR3 length: 15 residues. Per the germline V gene, CDR1 is KGHSH and CDR2 is LQKENI. CDR3 DNA: TGTGCCAGCTCCCCCCCTGGGGGGCCCAACTATGGCTACACCTTC. Translated: CASSPPGGPNYGYTF.

The chain couples TRBV5-1 to TRBJ2-7; D gene unclear. V was clipped by 0 bases and J by 5 bases, with 9 bases between them. There are 13 residues in the CDR3. Germline V CDR1 and CDR2: SGHRS, YFSETQ. The chain's CDR3 is CASSLVGRDEQYF. CDR3 nucleotides: TGCGCCAGCAGCTTGGTAGGTAGGGACGAGCAGTACTTC.

This chain uses TRBV6-1 with TRBJ2-7; D not resolved. This CDR3 has 18 amino acids. CDR1 is MNHNS and CDR2 is SASEGT in the germline V gene. Trimming pared 3 bases from V and 1 base from J, leaving 22 bases between. The CDR3 region is CASSDERRLKRESYEQYF. Here the CDR3 DNA reads TGTGCCAGCAGTGATGAACGTCGGTTAAAACGAGAGTCCTACGAGCAGTACTTC.

This clone was recorded a few times. V and J are TRBV5-1 and TRBJ1-1, with TRBD1 matching 8 bases. V lost 5 bases to trimming and J lost 2 bases; unmatched junction nucleotides: 5. Per germline, CDR1 SGHRS and CDR2 YFSETQ. The CDR3 runs to 14 residues. CDR3 sequence reads: CASSGGQVNTEAFF. In DNA, the CDR3 is TGCGCCAGCAGTGGGGGACAGGTAAACACTGAAGCTTTCTTT.

This clone was counted once. This chain connects TRBV11-3 to TRBJ1-1, with D unresolved. Trimming took 8 bases from V and 6 from J, leaving 13 bases between them. Germline CDR1 reads SGHNT; CDR2 reads YENEEA. CDR3 length: 12 amino acids. This chain's CDR3 is CASSGGFSEAFF. CDR3 coding DNA: TGTGCCAGCTCCGGTGGGTTTTCTGAAGCTTTCTTT.

The chain recombines TRBV2 with TRBJ1-2; D call uncertain. Trimming took off 2 bases at V and 4 bases at J, with 8 bases between the two ends. The germline V gene encodes CDR1 SNHLY and CDR2 FYNNEI. CDR3 length equals 13 residues. CDR3 region: CASSEKSSYGYTF. The CDR3 nucleotides read TGTGCCAGCAGTGAAAAAAGCAGCTATGGCTACACCTTC.

The chain links TRBV2 to TRBJ1-6; maybe TRBD1 (6 bases). Germline CDR1 is SNHLY and CDR2 is FYNNEI. The CDR3 contains 13 residues. Trimming left V 6 bases short and J 6 bases short, with 9 bases between. CDR3 in DNA: TGTGCCAGCAGGGACAGTATTAATTCACCCCTCCACTTT. Encoded protein: CASRDSINSPLHF.

The chain combines TRBV7-9 with TRBJ2-7; D may correspond to TRBD1 or TRBD2 (5 bases each). V was shortened by 5 bases and J by 4 bases, with 18 bases between the two germline ends. CDR1 and CDR2 (germline): SEHNR, FQNEAQ (reference sequence). CDR3 length equals 15 residues. CDR3 amino acids: CASSPRGVGTYEQYF. The CDR3, as DNA: TGTGCCAGCAGCCCCCGGGGTGTAGGGACGTACGAGCAGTACTTC.

This clone was recorded a few times. The gene calls are TRBV5-6 and TRBJ1-1; D gene ambiguous. Germline V gene lookup returns CDR1 SGHDT and CDR2 YYEEEE. Between the trimmed V and J ends, which lost 0 bases and 7 bases, there was a span of 10 bases. The CDR3 contains 13 residues. Here the CDR3 DNA reads TGTGCCAGCAGCTTGGGTCAGCCGTTTGAAGCTTTCTTT. This gives the protein CASSLGQPFEAFF.

The CDR3 DNA reads TGTGCCAGCAGTGTCATAACAGGGGGTTTGGATGGCTACACCTTC. It codes for CASSVITGGLDGYTF. The chain is built from TRBV2 and TRBJ1-2, with 8 bases matching TRBD1. The CDR3 is 15 residues long. The trim removed 4 bases at V and 6 bases at J, leaving 10 bases unmatched. Per germline, CDR1 SNHLY and CDR2 FYNNEI.

The chain employs TRBV27 and TRBJ1-1; D gene unclear. The CDR3 covers 11 residues. Trimming took off 6 bases at V and 11 bases at J, with 13 bases between the two ends. The germline gives CDR1 MNHEY, CDR2 SMNVEV (reference sequence). CDR3 DNA sequence: TGTGCCAGCAGGGGCCGCCGGTGGGCTTTCTTT. Protein product: CASRGRRWAFF.

The chain employs TRBV4-1 and TRBJ2-3; D unclear. Between the trimmed V and J ends, which lost 3 bases and 6 bases, there was a span of 13 bases. In germline, CDR1 is MGHRA, CDR2 YSYEKL. The CDR3 is made up of 14 amino acids. DNA for the CDR3: TGCGCCAGCAGCCAGAGAACCGGCAGTGATACGCAGTATTTT. As protein: CASSQRTGSDTQYF.

A single count supports this clone. The chain couples TRBV19 to TRBJ1-1, with unresolved D. Deletions cut 3 bases from V and 1 base from J, with 3 bases between. This CDR3 comprises 12 residues. Per the germline V gene, CDR1 is LNHDA and CDR2 is SQIVND (reference sequence). The CDR3: CASSIGNTEAFF. CDR3 coding DNA: TGTGCCAGTAGTATCGGGAACACTGAAGCTTTCTTT.